This T cell receptor beta chain was identified in a study of OX40 agonist ivuxolimab in advanced cancers. Turning to the study itself: Those enrolled were about 82% male, with a mean age of 60 years and ages from roughly 20 to 85. A partial response was reached by three patients: one with hepatocellular carcinoma and two with cutaneous melanoma.

Method: immunoSEQ multiplex PCR; TCRdb's copy keeps in-frame clones and lacks some. The sample holds about 100,000 clones, approximately 90% seen once. CDR1 is SGHRS and CDR2 is YFSETQ in the germline V gene. V shed 1 base, J shed 3 bases, and the junction held 5 bases outside the gene matches. The CDR3 consists of 15 residues. In regard to this clone: Its antigen remains unidentified.

The study's findings and limits: Among the lowest levels of clonal expansion were found in partial responders at 0.1-3.0 mg/kg. Relative to CD4+, CD8+ T cells held more expanded clones on average.

V gene TRBV5-1 combines with J gene TRBJ2-3, with TRBD2 matching over 7 bases. The source of this sequence is an adult with an advanced solid tumor such as melanoma, head and neck, liver or kidney cancer. The sequenced sample was CD4+ or CD8+ T cells sorted from blood, obtained in a trial of the OX40 agonist ivuxolimab. CDR3 protein: CASSLIPAGTDTQYF. CDR3 sequence (DNA): TGCGCCAGCAGCTTGATCCCAGCGGGGACAGATACGCAGTATTTT.